This TCR beta chain was identified during a study of shared clonotypes between healthy human individuals. In germline, CDR1 is SQVTM, CDR2 ANQGSEA. This CDR3 is built from 13 residues. Worth noting for this clone: The junction does not match germline at one end; this may be a read error.

Under the authors' procedure: ImmunoSEQ yielded junction-only sequences lacking quality scores, so filtering differed. Measured with immunoSEQ multiplex PCR; TCRdb has only the in-frame clones, and not every one. That table is the source of V, J and clone size, and D and trimming were worked out from the DNA. The data contain some 470,000 clones, over 65% of them singletons. The rearrangement uses TRBV29-1 and TRBJ2-7; 8 bases map to TRBD1. The sequence came from a woman aged 40 to 50 in good health. Some clones in this sample may be carry-over from other donors' samples. Sequences were obtained from PBMCs. The CDR3 reads CSGWDRNTYERYF. The CDR3 DNA is TGCAGCGGATGGGACAGGAACACCTACGAGCGGTACTTC.